This TCR beta chain comes out of a study of T cell responses to AZD1222 COVID-19 vaccine. Overall study results and limits: Clonal diversity may have been underestimated in mostly white British donors. Seropositivity was recorded at baseline in only a handful of AZD1222 recipients.

About this clone itself: Its specificity is unknown.

CDR1 and CDR2 (germline): SGDLS, YYNGEE. The CDR3 has 14 residues. J lost 6 bases, V lost 0 bases, and 1 base had no gene match. Repertoires were generated with immunoSEQ multiplex PCR, while TCRdb's copy carries only in-frame clones and drops some. The table shows roughly 100,000 clones, with around 90% occurring only once. Material: peripheral blood, obtained on day 0 of AZD1222 vaccination. The J gene is TRBJ1-4, the V gene TRBV9; 8 bases align to TRBD1. This TCR was recovered from an adult in good health. The CDR3 nucleotides read TGTGCCAGCAGCGTAGGGACAGGGTATGAAAAACTGTTTTTT. It translates to CASSVGTGYEKLFF.